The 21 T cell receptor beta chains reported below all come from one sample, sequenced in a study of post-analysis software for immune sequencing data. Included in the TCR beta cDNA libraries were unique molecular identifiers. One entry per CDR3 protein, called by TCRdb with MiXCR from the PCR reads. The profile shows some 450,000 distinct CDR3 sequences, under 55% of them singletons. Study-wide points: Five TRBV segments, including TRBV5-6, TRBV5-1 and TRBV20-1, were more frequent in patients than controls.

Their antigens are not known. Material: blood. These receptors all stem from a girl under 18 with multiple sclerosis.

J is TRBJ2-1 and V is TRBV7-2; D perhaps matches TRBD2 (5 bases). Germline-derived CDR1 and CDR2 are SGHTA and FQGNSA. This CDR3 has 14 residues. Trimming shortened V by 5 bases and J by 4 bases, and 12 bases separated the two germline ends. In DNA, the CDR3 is TGTGCCAGCAGCCCCTTGGGAGCATACAATGAGCAGTTCTTC. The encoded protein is CASSPLGAYNEQFF.

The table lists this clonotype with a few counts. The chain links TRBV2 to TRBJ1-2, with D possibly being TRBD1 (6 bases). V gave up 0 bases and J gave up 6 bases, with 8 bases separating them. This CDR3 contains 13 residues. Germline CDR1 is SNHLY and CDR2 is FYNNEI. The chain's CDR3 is CASSEAQGHGYTF. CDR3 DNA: TGTGCCAGCAGTGAAGCACAGGGTCATGGCTACACCTTC.

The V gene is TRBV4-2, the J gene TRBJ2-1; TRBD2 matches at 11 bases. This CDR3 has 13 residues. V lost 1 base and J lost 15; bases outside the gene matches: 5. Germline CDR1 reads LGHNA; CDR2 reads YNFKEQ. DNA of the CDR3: TGTGCCAGCAGCCAAGGCGGGACTAGCGGTGCGTTCTTC. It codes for CASSQGGTSGAFF.

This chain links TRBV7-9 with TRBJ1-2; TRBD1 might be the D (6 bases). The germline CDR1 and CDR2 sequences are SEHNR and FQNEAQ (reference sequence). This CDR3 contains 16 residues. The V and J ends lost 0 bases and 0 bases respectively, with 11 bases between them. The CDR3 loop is CASSLANREANYGYTF. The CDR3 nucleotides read TGTGCCAGCAGCTTAGCGAACAGGGAAGCTAACTATGGCTACACCTTC.

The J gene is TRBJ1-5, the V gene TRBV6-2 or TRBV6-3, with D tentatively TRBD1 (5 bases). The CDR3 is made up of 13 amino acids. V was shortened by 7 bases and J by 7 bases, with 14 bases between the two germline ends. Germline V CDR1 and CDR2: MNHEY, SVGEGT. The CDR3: CASNLLGGQPQHF. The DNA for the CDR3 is TGTGCCAGCAACTTACTGGGGGGGCAGCCCCAGCATTTT.

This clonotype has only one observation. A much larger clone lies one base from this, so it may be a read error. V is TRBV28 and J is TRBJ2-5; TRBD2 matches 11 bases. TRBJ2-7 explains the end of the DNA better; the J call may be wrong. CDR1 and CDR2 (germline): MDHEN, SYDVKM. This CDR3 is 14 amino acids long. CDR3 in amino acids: CASRILAGVSEQYF. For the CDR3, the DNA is TGTGCCAGCAGGATACTAGCGGGAGTGAGCGAGCAGTACTTC.

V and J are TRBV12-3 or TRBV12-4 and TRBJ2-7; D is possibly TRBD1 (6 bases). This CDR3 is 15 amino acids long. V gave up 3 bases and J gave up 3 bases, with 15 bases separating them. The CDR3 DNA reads TGTGCCAGCAGTTTCTTCTCGAACAGGGTCTACGAGCAGTACTTC. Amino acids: CASSFFSNRVYEQYF.

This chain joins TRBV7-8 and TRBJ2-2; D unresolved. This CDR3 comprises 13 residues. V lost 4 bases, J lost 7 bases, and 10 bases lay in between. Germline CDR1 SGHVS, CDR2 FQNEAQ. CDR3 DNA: TGTGCCAGCAGCTATAAAGAGGACGGGGAGCTGTTTTTT. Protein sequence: CASSYKEDGELFF.

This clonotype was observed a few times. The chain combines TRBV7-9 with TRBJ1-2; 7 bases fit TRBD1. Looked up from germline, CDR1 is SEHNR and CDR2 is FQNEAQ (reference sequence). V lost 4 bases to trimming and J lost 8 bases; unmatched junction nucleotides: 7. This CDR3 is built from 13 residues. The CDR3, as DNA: TGTGCCAGCAGCTCCGGACAGGTGGCCGGCTACACCTTC. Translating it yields CASSSGQVAGYTF.

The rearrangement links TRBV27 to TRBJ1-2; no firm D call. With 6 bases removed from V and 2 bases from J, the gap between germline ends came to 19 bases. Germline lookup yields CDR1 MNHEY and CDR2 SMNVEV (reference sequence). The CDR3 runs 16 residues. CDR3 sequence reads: CASSLATPRLNYGYTF. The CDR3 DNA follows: TGTGCCAGCAGCTTAGCGACCCCCAGGCTCAACTATGGCTACACCTTC.

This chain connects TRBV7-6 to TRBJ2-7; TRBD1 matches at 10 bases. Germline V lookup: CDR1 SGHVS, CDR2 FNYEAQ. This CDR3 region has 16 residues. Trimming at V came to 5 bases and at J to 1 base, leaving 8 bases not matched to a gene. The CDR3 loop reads CASSPPGTGESYEQYF. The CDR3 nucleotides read TGTGCCAGCAGCCCACCCGGGACAGGGGAGTCCTACGAGCAGTACTTC.

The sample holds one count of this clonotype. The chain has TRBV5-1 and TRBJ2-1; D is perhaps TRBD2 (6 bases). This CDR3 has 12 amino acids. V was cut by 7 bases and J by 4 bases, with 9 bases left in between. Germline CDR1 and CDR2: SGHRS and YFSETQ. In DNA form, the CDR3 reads TGCGCCAGCGGGGCGGGATACAATGAGCAGTTCTTC. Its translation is CASGAGYNEQFF. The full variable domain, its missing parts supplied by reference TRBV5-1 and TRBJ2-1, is KAGVTQTPRYLIKTRGQQVTLSCSPISGHRSVSWYQQTPGQGLQFLFEYFSETQRNKGNFPGRFSGRQFSNSRSEMNVSTLELGDSALYLCASGAGYNEQFFGPGTRLTVL.

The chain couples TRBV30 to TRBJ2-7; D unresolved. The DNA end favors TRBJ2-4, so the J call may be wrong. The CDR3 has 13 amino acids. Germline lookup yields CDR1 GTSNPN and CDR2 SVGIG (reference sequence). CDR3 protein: CAWSSGLKNIQYF. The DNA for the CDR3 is TGTGCCTGGAGTTCCGGTCTGAAAAACATTCAGTACTTC.

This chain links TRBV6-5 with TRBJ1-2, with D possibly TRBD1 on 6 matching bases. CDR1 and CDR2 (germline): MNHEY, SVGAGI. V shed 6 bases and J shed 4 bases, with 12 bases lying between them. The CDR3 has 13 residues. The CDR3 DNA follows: TGTGCCAGCAGGGGACACGGTGGCTATGGCTACACCTTC. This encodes CASRGHGGYGYTF.

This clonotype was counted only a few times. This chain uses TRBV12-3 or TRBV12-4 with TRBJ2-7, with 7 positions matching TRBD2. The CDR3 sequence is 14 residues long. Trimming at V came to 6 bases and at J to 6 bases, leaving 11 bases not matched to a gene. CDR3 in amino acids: CASSPSGSGFEQYF. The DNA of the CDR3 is TGTGCCAGCAGCCCCTCGGGTAGCGGGTTCGAGCAGTACTTC.

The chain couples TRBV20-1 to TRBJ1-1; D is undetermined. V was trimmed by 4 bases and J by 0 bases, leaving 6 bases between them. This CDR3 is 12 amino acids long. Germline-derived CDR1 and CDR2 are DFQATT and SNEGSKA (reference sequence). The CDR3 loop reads CSATNMNTEAFF. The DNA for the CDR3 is TGCAGTGCTACTAACATGAACACTGAAGCTTTCTTT.

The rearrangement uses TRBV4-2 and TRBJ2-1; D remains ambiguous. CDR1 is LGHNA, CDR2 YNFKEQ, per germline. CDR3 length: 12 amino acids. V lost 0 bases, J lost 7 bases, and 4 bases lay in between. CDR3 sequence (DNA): TGTGCCAGCAGCCAAGACGGGAATGAGCAGTTCTTC. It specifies CASSQDGNEQFF.

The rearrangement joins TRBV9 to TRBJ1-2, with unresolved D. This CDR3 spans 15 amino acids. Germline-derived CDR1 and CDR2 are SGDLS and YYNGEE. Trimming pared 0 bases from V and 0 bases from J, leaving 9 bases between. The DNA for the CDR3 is TGTGCCAGCAGCGTAGTTACAGTAGCTAACTATGGCTACACCTTC. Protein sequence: CASSVVTVANYGYTF. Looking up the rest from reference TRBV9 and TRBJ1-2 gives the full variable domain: DSGVTQTPKHLITATGQRVTLRCSPRSGDLSVYWYQQSLDQGLQFLIQYYNGEERAKGNILERFSAQQFPDLHSELNLSSLELGDSALYFCASSVVTVANYGYTFGSGTRLTVV.

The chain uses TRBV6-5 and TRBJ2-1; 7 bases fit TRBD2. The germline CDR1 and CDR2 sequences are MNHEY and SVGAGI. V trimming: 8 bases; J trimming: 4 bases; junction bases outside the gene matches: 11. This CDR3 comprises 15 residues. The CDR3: CASPNGGSPYNEQFF. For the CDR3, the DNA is TGTGCCAGCCCGAACGGGGGGAGTCCGTACAATGAGCAGTTCTTC.

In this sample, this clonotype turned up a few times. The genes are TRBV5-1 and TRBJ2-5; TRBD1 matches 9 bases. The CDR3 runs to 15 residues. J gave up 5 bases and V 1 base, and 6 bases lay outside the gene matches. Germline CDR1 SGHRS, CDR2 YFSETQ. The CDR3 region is CASSLRTGARETQYF. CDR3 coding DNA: TGCGCCAGCAGCTTGAGGACAGGGGCGCGGGAGACCCAGTACTTC.

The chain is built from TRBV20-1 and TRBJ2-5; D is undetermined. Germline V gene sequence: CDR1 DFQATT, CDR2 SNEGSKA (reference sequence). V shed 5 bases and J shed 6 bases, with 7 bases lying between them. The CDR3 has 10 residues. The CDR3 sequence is CSARKKTQYF. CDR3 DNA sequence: TGCAGTGCTCGGAAAAAGACCCAGTACTTC.